The 28 T cell receptor beta chains listed next were all sequenced from one sample in a study of T-cell reconstitution after alpha-beta-depleted transplantation in children. The TCRbeta library incorporated unique molecular identifiers. TCRdb processed the PCR reads anew with MiXCR; each CDR3 protein has one entry. The table lists about 610,000 distinct CDR3 sequences, roughly a tenth of them singletons, with 4% to 5% in the top ten. The sequences come from PBMCs from the stem cell graft donor, collected from the stem cell graft. The receptors here all came from a human donor who donated a stem cell graft to a child with acute myeloid leukemia.

This clonotype was recorded at least ten times. This rearrangement joins TRBV24-1 to TRBJ2-3, with D maybe TRBD2 (6 bases). Germline assignment: CDR1 KGHDR and CDR2 SFDVKD. CDR3 size: 17 residues. Trimming shortened V by 1 base and J by 1 base, and 14 bases separated the two germline ends. CDR3 nucleotide sequence: TGTGCCACCAGTGATTTATCGGCGGGATGGGGCACAGATACGCAGTATTTT. Translating it yields CATSDLSAGWGTDTQYF.

The genes are TRBV15 and TRBJ1-2; a weak D match, TRBD1 (5 bases). The CDR3 sequence is 14 residues long. From germline, CDR1 is LNHNV and CDR2 YYDKDF (reference sequence). The V gene lost 0 bases and the J gene lost 14 bases, with 19 bases spanning the gap. CDR3 DNA: TGTGCCACCAGCAGAGATCGGGGGGTGTTACCCGTTACCTTC. It yields the protein CATSRDRGVLPVTF.

This clonotype is classed as medium-sized. At one end the junction does not follow the germline gene, possibly because of a read error. The rearrangement uses TRBV12-3 or TRBV12-4 and TRBJ2-3, with D uncertain. This CDR3 region has 11 residues. This chain's CDR3 is CASSLTDTQYF. CDR3 coding DNA: TGCGCCAGCAGCCTCACAGATACGCAGTATTTT.

The table lists this clonotype with a few counts. This chain joins TRBV29-1 and TRBJ1-2; a weak D match, TRBD1 (5 bases). Germline V gene sequence: CDR1 SQVTM, CDR2 ANQGSEA. The CDR3 spans 12 residues. Here the CDR3 reads CSGAENGYGYTF. For the CDR3, the DNA is TGCAGTGGGGCTGAGAACGGCTATGGCTACACCTTC.

This clonotype appeared many times. The CDR3 DNA sequence: TGTGCCAGCAGCCAGGACCCCGCACTCGAAAACATTCAGTACTTC. Protein sequence: CASSQDPALENIQYF. The V and J genes are TRBV7-2 and TRBJ2-4; D gene ambiguous. This CDR3 is built from 15 residues. Looked up from germline, CDR1 is SGHTA and CDR2 is FQGNSA. The V gene lost 5 bases and the J gene lost 5 bases, with 16 bases spanning the gap. Together with reference TRBV7-2 and TRBJ2-4, the CDR3 gives the full variable domain: GAGVSQSPSNKVTEKGKDVELRCDPISGHTALYWYRQSLGQGLEFLIYFQGNSAPDKSGLPSDRFSAERTGGSVSTLTIQRTQQEDSAVYLCASSQDPALENIQYFGAGTRLSVL.

This clonotype showed up just a few times. V and J are TRBV20-1 and TRBJ2-2; 8 bases align to TRBD1. CDR3 size: 14 residues. J lost 4 bases, V lost 4 bases, and 5 bases had no gene match. CDR1 DFQATT and CDR2 SNEGSKA come from the germline V gene (reference sequence). The DNA for the CDR3 is TGCAGTGCTACAGGGGGCTCAGGCACCGGGGAGCTGTTTTTT. Translating it yields CSATGGSGTGELFF.

This clonotype was observed a few times. The J gene is TRBJ2-3, the V gene TRBV28; D possibly uses TRBD1 or TRBD2 (5 bases each). V lost 9 bases to trimming and J lost 2 bases, with 12 bases between them. The V gene's germline CDR1 is MDHEN and CDR2 SYDVKM. The CDR3 spans 13 residues. The CDR3 protein is CASRDPDTDTQYF. The CDR3 DNA reads as TGTGCCAGTCGGGACCCAGACACAGATACGCAGTATTTT.

This chain uses TRBV5-1 with TRBJ1-2; possibly TRBD1 for D (5 bases). V was pared by 0 bases and J by 4 bases, with 10 bases between. The CDR3 is 14 amino acids. Germline values: CDR1 SGHRS, CDR2 YFSETQ. The CDR3 spells CASSLEQVGYGYTF. DNA for the CDR3: TGCGCCAGCAGCTTGGAACAGGTCGGCTATGGCTACACCTTC.

The chain joins TRBV7-2 to TRBJ2-7; 7 bases agree with TRBD1. From germline, CDR1 is SGHTA and CDR2 FQGNSA. V was pared by 4 bases and J by 7 bases, with 10 bases of the junction left unmatched. CDR3 length: 14 residues. DNA of the CDR3: TGTGCCAGCAGCTCTAGACAGGGTTCGTGGGAGCAGTACTTC. Translating gives CASSSRQGSWEQYF.

This clonotype was picked up a small number of times. Here the CDR3 reads CASRPKGLAGNEQFF. The CDR3 DNA is TGTGCCAGCAGGCCAAAGGGACTAGCGGGGAATGAGCAGTTCTTC. This chain joins TRBV14 and TRBJ2-1; 13 bases align to TRBD2. Germline CDR1 is SGHDN and CDR2 is FVKESK. V gave up 6 bases and J gave up 7 bases; unmatched junction bases: 6. The CDR3 runs to 15 residues.

This clonotype was seen repeatedly, ten times or more. V usage is TRBV7-3 and J usage is TRBJ2-5; the match to TRBD1 covers 7 bases. Unmatched junction bases numbered 8, after V lost 5 bases and J lost 5 bases. The CDR3 covers 14 residues. Looked up from germline, CDR1 is SGHTA and CDR2 is FQGTGA. Here the CDR3 DNA reads TGTGCCAGCAGCCAGGGGGTAGAGAGCGAGACCCAGTACTTC. Its protein product is CASSQGVESETQYF.

The V gene is TRBV20-1, the J gene TRBJ2-1; unclear D gene. This CDR3 is 12 amino acids long. CDR1 and CDR2 (germline): DFQATT, SNEGSKA (reference sequence). Trimming stripped 4 bases from V and 8 bases from J, with 12 bases between. The CDR3 sequence is CSAILRKDEQFF. CDR3 coding DNA: TGCAGTGCTATCTTAAGAAAGGATGAGCAGTTCTTC.

This clonotype appeared many times. This chain joins TRBV5-4 and TRBJ2-7, with D unclear. This CDR3 is 14 amino acids long. Germline CDR1 and CDR2: SGHNT and YYREEE (reference sequence). The V and J ends lost 3 bases and 2 bases respectively, with 12 bases between them. For the CDR3, the DNA is TGTGCCAGCAGCTCCCCAGGTCTCCCCTACGAGCAGTACTTC. The encoded protein is CASSSPGLPYEQYF.

This clonotype was found a few times. The gene calls are TRBV6-5 and TRBJ1-3, with 8 positions matching TRBD1. The CDR3 contains 15 residues. Germline V gene sequence: CDR1 MNHEY, CDR2 SVGAGI. V was pared by 4 bases and J by 4 bases, with 6 bases of the junction left unmatched. The CDR3 DNA reads as TGTGCCAGCAGTTTCGGGACAGGCGACGGAAACACCATATATTTT. Its translation: CASSFGTGDGNTIYF.

Ten or more counts support this clonotype. The CDR3 DNA is TGTGCCAGCAGCCAAGGGGCGGCTAGCGGGAGGGCCGGGGATACGCAGTATTTT. It yields the protein CASSQGAASGRAGDTQYF. V gene TRBV3-1 combines with J gene TRBJ2-3, with 12 bases lining up with TRBD2. CDR1 and CDR2 (germline): LGHDT, YNNKEL (reference sequence). Germline trimming cut 1 base from V and 6 bases from J; bases unmatched to any gene: 11. The CDR3 sequence is 18 residues long.

V gene TRBV15 combines with J gene TRBJ1-6; D ambiguous. Germline V gives CDR1 LNHNV, CDR2 YYDKDF (reference sequence). The CDR3 totals 14 residues. V was clipped by 0 bases and J by 14 bases, with 14 bases between them. The CDR3 sequence: CATSRERELRTLHF. The CDR3 DNA reads as TGTGCCACCAGCAGAGAAAGGGAGTTGAGGACCCTCCACTTT.

V and J are TRBV29-1 and TRBJ1-2; D call uncertain. The CDR3 is 15 amino acids. Germline CDR1 is SQVTM and CDR2 is ANQGSEA. V was cut by 7 bases and J by 1 base, with 19 bases left in between. The CDR3 DNA sequence: TGCAGCGCCGCCGCAGCCCGGGCCGATAACTATGGCTACACCTTC. Its translation: CSAAAARADNYGYTF. The complete variable domain, with remaining parts taken from reference TRBV29-1 and TRBJ1-2, reads SAVISQKPSRDICQRGTSLTIQCQVDSQVTMMFWYRQQPGQSLTLIATANQGSEATYESGFVIDKFPISRPNLTFSTLTVSNMSPEDSSIYLCSAAAARADNYGYTFGSGTRLTVV.

This clonotype was seen only a few times. This chain connects TRBV20-1 to TRBJ2-5, with D uncertain. This CDR3 region has 13 residues. Deletions cut 4 bases from V and 2 bases from J, with 11 bases between. CDR1 and CDR2 (germline): DFQATT, SNEGSKA (reference sequence). The CDR3: CSATGRLQETQYF. The CDR3 bases are TGCAGTGCTACAGGACGGCTACAAGAGACCCAGTACTTC.

The rearrangement uses TRBV11-1 and TRBJ2-1, with TRBD2 identical over 8 bases. In germline, CDR1 is SGHAT, CDR2 FQDESV (reference sequence). The CDR3 is 15 amino acids. The ends lost 5 bases at V and 5 bases at J; junction bases unmatched: 8. The CDR3 region has the DNA TGTGCCAGCAGCAACGACGGGAGGGAGGACAATGAGCAGTTCTTC. Its translation: CASSNDGREDNEQFF.

V and J are TRBV4-3 and TRBJ2-7, with 11 nucleotides matching TRBD2. The CDR3 is 14 residues long. The V gene end was trimmed by 3 bases and the J gene end by 5 bases; junction bases not matched to a gene: 3. Germline V gene data show CDR1 as LGHNA and CDR2 as YSLEER. DNA for the CDR3: TGCGCCAGCAGCCATAGCGGGAGGGGCCACGAGCAGTACTTC. This codes for CASSHSGRGHEQYF.

Regarding this clonotype: With a much larger clone just one base away, this may be a read error. The CDR3 DNA follows: TGTGCCAGCAGCTCACCTTCTAGCTACTCCTACGAGCAGTGCTTC. It encodes CASSSPSSYSYEQCF. The chain is built from TRBV7-2 and TRBJ2-7, with D perhaps matching TRBD2 (5 bases). The CDR3 is 15 residues long. Germline assignment: CDR1 SGHTA and CDR2 FQGNSA.

This clonotype has ten or more counts. V gene TRBV7-9 combines with J gene TRBJ2-1, with 8 bases identical to TRBD2. The V gene end was trimmed by 3 bases and the J gene end by 0 bases; junction bases not matched to a gene: 4. The V gene's germline CDR1 is SEHNR and CDR2 FQNEAQ (reference sequence). The CDR3 extends over 16 amino acids. The CDR3, as DNA: TGTGCCAGCAGCTTGCCTAGCGGGTTCTCCTACAATGAGCAGTTCTTC. Its protein product is CASSLPSGFSYNEQFF. The whole variable domain, remainder taken from reference TRBV7-9 and TRBJ2-1, is DTGVSQNPRHKITKRGQNVTFRCDPISEHNRLYWYRQTLGQGPEFLTYFQNEAQLEKSRLLSDRFSAERPKGSFSTLEIQRTEQGDSAMYLCASSLPSGFSYNEQFFGPGTRLTVL.

This sequence joins TRBV20-1 and TRBJ1-5; weak D call: TRBD1 (5 bases). The germline CDR1 and CDR2 sequences are DFQATT and SNEGSKA (reference sequence). The CDR3 extends over 14 amino acids. Trimming shortened V by 0 bases and J by 5 bases, and 11 bases separated the two germline ends. Here the CDR3 reads CSARDPTADQPQHF. For the CDR3, the DNA is TGCAGTGCTAGAGACCCGACAGCGGATCAGCCCCAGCATTTT.

The chain recombines TRBV5-6 with TRBJ2-1; 7 bases are a match to TRBD2. Germline V lookup: CDR1 SGHDT, CDR2 YYEEEE. With V trimmed by 4 bases and J by 9 bases, 13 bases remained unmatched. There are 15 residues in the CDR3. The CDR3 sequence: CASSLLAHRPSEQFF. CDR3 nucleotide sequence: TGTGCCAGCAGCCTACTAGCGCACCGGCCTAGTGAGCAGTTCTTC.

This clonotype has ten or more counts. The V call is TRBV29-1, the J call TRBJ1-2; maybe TRBD1 (5 bases). CDR3 length: 11 residues. V shed 7 bases and J shed 6 bases, with 12 bases lying between them. Looked up from germline, CDR1 is SQVTM and CDR2 is ANQGSEA. The CDR3 nucleotides are TGCAGCGCTCGGGGGGATGATGGCTACACCTTC. Its protein is CSARGDDGYTF.

This clonotype showed up many times. A read error may produce the germline difference seen at one junction end. The rearrangement uses TRBV5-1 and TRBJ2-2; 9 bases are a match to TRBD2. The germline gives CDR1 SGHRS, CDR2 YFSETQ. CDR3 size: 15 residues. The CDR3 reads CASSLAGAGTGELFF. The CDR3 DNA sequence: TGTGCCAGCAGCTTAGCGGGAGCGGGCACCGGGGAGCTGTTTTTT. Looking up the rest from reference TRBV5-1 and TRBJ2-2 gives the full variable domain: KAGVTQTPRYLIKTRGQQVTLSCSPISGHRSVSWYQQTPGQGLQFLFEYFSETQRNKGNFPGRFSGRQFSNSRSEMNVSTLELGDSALYLCASSLAGAGTGELFFGEGSRLTVL.

In this sample, this clonotype turned up a few times. The genes are TRBV29-1 and TRBJ2-5; D is unresolved. The CDR3 length is 13 residues. V shed 7 bases and J shed 5 bases, with 17 bases lying between them. Germline assignment: CDR1 SQVTM and CDR2 ANQGSEA. DNA for the CDR3: TGCAGCGCCGCCGACCGACCGTTGGAGACCCAGTACTTC. Translation: CSAADRPLETQYF.

This clonotype was seen many times. The chain carries TRBV3-1 and TRBJ2-1; the D gene is possibly TRBD1 (5 bases). Germline V CDR1 and CDR2: LGHDT, YNNKEL (reference sequence). The CDR3 loop spans 15 amino acids. Trimming pared 3 bases from V and 4 bases from J, leaving 13 bases between. In DNA, the CDR3 is TGTGCCAGCAGCCAGGCTAGGACACCATACAATGAGCAGTTCTTC. It specifies CASSQARTPYNEQFF.